The present TCR beta chain was sequenced within a study of technical replicates of blood from a few donors. Germline CDR1 reads MGHRA; CDR2 reads YSYEKL. CDR3 length equals 16 residues. V lost 1 base to trimming and J lost 4 bases, with 17 bases between them. In its sample, this clone was seen once. Sequencing was performed with immunoSEQ multiplex PCR; in TCRdb, only in-frame clones are kept and a portion is missing. The table records 50,000 to 75,000 clones, just over 90% of them present only once. This chain links TRBV4-1 with TRBJ2-7, with D possibly TRBD1 on 6 matching bases. Input material: PBMCs. This receptor was obtained from a human donor in good health. Some clones in this sample may be carry-over from other donors' samples. The CDR3 region has the DNA TGCGCCAGCAGCCAAGGGCGGGCCTGGGGGCGGTACGAGCAGTACTTC. Translating gives CASSQGRAWGRYEQYF.